This T cell receptor beta chain was identified during a study of blood T cell repertoires in COVID-19. On the study more broadly: From T cells, B-cell-depleted T cells, or PBMCs came the material, which was cDNA or gDNA.

CDR1 and CDR2 from the germline V gene are SQVTM and ANQGSEA. There are 14 residues in the CDR3. After removal of 7 bases from V and 4 bases from J, the junction contained 6 bases not matched to a gene. Sequencing was performed with immunoSEQ multiplex PCR; in TCRdb, only in-frame clones are kept and a portion is missing. The sample yields fewer than 150,000 clones, 60% to 85% seen once. This clone was picked up a small number of times. The sequence was obtained from a man older than 75 with acute or convalescent COVID-19. The chain recombines TRBV29-1 with TRBJ2-1; TRBD2 matches 11 bases. The sample taken for sequencing was peripheral blood. CDR3 sequence reads: CSAATSGGYNEQFF. The CDR3 DNA sequence: TGCAGCGCCGCAACTAGCGGGGGTTACAATGAGCAGTTCTTC.